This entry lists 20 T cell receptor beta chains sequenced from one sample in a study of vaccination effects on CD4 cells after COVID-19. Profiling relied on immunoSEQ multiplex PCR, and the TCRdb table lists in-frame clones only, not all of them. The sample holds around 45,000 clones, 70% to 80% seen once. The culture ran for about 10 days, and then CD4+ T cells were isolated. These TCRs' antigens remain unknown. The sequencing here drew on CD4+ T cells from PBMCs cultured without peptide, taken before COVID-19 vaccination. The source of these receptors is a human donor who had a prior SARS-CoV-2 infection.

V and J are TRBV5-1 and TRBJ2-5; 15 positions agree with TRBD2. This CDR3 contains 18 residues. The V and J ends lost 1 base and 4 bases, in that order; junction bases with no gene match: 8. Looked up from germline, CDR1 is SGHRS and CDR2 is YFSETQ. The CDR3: CASSLTGLAGGIRETQYF. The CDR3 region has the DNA TGCGCCAGCAGCTTGACGGGACTAGCGGGGGGTATCAGAGAGACCCAGTACTTC.

This CDR3 is CASRPGPTGELFF. CDR3 sequence (DNA): TGCGCCAGCAGACCTGGCCCCACCGGGGAGCTGTTTTTT. The chain is built from TRBV5-1 and TRBJ2-2; D is uncertain. The V gene lost 5 bases and the J gene lost 4 bases, with 9 bases spanning the gap. Per germline, CDR1 SGHRS and CDR2 YFSETQ. The CDR3 sequence is 13 residues long.

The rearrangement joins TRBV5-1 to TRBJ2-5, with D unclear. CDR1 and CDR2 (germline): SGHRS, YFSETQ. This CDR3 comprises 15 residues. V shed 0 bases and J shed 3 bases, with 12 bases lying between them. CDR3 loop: CASSLGGYLKETQYF. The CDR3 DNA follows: TGCGCCAGCAGCTTGGGTGGGTACCTAAAAGAGACCCAGTACTTC.

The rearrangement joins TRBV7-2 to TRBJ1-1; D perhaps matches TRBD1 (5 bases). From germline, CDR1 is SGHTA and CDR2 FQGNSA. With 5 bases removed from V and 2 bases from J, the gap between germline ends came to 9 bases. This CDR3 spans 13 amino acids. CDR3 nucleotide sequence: TGTGCCAGCAGCCGGGACGGCAACACTGAAGCTTTCTTT. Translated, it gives CASSRDGNTEAFF.

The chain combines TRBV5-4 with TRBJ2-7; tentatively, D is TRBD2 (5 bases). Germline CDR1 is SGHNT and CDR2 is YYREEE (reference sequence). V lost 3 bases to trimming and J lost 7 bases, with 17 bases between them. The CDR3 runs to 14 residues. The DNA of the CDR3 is TGTGCCAGCAGCTCGCTAGCTACTCCCAGGGAGCAGTACTTC. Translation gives CASSSLATPREQYF.

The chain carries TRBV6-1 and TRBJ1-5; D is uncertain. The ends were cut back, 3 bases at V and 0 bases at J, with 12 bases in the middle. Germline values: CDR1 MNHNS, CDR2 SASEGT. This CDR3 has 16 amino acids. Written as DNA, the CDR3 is TGTGCCAGCAGTGAGGCCGATCTGTATAGCAATCAGCCCCAGCATTTT. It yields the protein CASSEADLYSNQPQHF.

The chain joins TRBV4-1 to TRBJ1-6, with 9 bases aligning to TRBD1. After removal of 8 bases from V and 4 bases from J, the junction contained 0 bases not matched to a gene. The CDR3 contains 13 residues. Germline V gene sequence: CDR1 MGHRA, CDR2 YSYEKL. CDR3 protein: CASGQGYNSPLHF. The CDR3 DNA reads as TGCGCCAGCGGACAGGGGTATAATTCACCCCTCCACTTT.

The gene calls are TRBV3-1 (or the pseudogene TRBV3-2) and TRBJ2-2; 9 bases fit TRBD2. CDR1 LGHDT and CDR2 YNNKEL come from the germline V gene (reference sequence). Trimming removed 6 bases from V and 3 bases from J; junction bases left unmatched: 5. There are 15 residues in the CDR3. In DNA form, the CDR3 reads TGTGCCAGCAGACGACTAGCGGATTACACCGGGGAGCTGTTTTTT. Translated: CASRRLADYTGELFF.

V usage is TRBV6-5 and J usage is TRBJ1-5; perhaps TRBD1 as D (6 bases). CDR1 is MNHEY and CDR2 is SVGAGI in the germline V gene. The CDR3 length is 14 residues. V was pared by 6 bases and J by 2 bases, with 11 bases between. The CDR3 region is CASRPSGGNQPQHF. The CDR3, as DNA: TGTGCCAGCAGGCCCTCAGGGGGCAATCAGCCCCAGCATTTT.

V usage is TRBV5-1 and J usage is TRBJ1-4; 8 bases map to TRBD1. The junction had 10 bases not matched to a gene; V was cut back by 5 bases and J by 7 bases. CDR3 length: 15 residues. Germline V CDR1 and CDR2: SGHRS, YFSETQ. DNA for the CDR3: TGCGCCAGCAGTTCCCAGGGGGCCCGCGGTGAAAAACTGTTTTTT. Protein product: CASSSQGARGEKLFF.

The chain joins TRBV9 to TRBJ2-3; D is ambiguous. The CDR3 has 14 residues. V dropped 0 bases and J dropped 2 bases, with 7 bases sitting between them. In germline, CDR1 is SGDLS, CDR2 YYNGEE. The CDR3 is CASSVGPNTDTQYF. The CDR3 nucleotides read TGTGCCAGCAGCGTAGGCCCTAACACAGATACGCAGTATTTT.

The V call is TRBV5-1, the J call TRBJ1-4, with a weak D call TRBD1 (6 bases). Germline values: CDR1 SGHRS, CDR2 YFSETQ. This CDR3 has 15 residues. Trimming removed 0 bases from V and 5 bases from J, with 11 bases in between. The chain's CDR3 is CASSLGWGANEKLFF. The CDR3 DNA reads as TGCGCCAGCAGCTTGGGATGGGGGGCAAATGAAAAACTGTTTTTT.

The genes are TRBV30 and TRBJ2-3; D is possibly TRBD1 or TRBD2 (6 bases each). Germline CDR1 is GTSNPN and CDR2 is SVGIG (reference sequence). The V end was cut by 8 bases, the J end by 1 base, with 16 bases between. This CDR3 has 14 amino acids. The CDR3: CAGSRGQGTDTQYF. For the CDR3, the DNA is TGTGCCGGGTCCCGGGGGCAGGGCACAGATACGCAGTATTTT.

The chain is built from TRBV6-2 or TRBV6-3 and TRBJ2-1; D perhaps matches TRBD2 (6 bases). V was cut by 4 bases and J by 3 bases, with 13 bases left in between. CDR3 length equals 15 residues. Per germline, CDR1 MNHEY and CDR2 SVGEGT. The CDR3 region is CASSFRDFYYNEQFF. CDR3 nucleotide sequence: TGTGCCAGCAGTTTCCGGGACTTCTACTACAATGAGCAGTTCTTC.

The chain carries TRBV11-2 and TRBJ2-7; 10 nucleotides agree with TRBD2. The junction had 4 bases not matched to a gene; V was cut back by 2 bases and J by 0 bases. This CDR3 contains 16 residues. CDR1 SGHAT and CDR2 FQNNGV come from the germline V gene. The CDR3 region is CASSLTSGTLSYEQYF. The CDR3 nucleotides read TGTGCCAGCAGCTTAACTAGCGGGACTCTCTCCTACGAGCAGTACTTC.

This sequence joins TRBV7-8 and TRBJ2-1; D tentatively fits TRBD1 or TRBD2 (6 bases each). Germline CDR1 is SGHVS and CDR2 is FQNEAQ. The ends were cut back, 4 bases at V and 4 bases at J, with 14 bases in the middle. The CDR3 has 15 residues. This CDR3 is CASSSAGGTYNEQFF. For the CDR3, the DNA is TGTGCCAGCAGCTCCGCCGGGGGCACTTACAATGAGCAGTTCTTC.

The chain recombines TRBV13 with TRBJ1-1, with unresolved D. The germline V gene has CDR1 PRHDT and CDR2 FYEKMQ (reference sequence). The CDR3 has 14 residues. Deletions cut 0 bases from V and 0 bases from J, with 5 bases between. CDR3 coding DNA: TGTGCCAGCAGCTTAGGTCTCTTGAACACTGAAGCTTTCTTT. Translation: CASSLGLLNTEAFF.

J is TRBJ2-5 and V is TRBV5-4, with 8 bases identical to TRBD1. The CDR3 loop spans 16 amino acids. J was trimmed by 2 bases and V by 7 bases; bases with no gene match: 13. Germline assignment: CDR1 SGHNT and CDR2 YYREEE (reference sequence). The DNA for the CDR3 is TGTGCCAGCGGCCAAGGACAGGGCAGGGGACAAGAGACCCAGTACTTC. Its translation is CASGQGQGRGQETQYF.

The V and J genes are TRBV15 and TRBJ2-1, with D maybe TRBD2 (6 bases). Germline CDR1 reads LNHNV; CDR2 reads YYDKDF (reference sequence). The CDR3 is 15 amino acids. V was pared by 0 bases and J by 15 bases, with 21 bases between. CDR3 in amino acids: CATSRDLARAGNRFF. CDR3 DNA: TGTGCCACCAGCAGAGACCTGGCTCGCGCGGGGAACCGGTTCTTC.

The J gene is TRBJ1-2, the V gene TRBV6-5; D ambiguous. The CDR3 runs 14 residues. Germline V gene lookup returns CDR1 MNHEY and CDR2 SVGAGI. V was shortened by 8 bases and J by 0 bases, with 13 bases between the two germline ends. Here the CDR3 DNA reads TGTGCCAGCCGCCGATTCGGAGCTAACTATGGCTACACCTTC. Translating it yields CASRRFGANYGYTF.